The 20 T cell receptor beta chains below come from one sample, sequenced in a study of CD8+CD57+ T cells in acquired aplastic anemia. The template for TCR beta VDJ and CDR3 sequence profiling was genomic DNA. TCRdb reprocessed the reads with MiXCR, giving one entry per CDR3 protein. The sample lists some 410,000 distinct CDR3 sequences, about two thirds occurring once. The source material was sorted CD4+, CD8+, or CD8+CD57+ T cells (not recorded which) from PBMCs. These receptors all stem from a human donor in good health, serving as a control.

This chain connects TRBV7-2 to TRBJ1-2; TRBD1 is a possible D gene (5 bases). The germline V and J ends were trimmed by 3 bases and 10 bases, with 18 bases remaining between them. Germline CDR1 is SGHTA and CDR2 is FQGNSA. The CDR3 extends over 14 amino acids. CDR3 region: CASSFNKGRHHYTF. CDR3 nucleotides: TGTGCCAGCAGCTTTAACAAGGGACGCCACCACTACACCTTC.

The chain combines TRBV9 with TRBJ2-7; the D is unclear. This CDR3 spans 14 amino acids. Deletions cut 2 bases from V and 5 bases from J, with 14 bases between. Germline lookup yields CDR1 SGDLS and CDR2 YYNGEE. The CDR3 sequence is CASSVSVWEDEQYF. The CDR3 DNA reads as TGTGCCAGCAGCGTTTCAGTCTGGGAAGACGAGCAGTACTTC. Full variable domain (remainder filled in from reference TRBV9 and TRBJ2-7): DSGVTQTPKHLITATGQRVTLRCSPRSGDLSVYWYQQSLDQGLQFLIQYYNGEERAKGNILERFSAQQFPDLHSELNLSSLELGDSALYFCASSVSVWEDEQYFGPGTRLTVT.

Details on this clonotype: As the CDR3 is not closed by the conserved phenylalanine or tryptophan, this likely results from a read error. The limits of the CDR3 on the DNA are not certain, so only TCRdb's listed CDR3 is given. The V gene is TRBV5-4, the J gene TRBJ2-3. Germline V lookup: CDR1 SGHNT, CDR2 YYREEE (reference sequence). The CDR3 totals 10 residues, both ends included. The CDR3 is CASSLTVWPS.

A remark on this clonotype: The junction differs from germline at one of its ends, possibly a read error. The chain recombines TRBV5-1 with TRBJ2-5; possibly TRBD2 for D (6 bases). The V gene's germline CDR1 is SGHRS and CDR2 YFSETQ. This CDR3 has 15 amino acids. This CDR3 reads CASSLGGDTRETQYF. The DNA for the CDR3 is TGCGCTAGCAGCCTGGGGGGAGATACGCGAGAGACCCAGTACTTC.

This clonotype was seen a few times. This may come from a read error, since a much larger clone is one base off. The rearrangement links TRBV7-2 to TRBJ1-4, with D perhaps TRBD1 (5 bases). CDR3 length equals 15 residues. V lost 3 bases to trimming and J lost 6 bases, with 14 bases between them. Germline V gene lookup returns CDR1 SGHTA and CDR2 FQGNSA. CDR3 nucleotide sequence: TGTGCCAGCAGCTTGGTTTTCCAGGGTGATGAAAAACTGTTTTTT. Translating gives CASSLVFQGDEKLFF.

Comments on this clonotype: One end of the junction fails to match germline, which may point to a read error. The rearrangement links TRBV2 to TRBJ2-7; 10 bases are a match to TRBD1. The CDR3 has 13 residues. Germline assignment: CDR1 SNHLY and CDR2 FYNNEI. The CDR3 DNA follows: TGTGCCGGCAGACGGACAGGGGGCTACGAGCAGTACTTC. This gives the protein CAGRRTGGYEQYF.

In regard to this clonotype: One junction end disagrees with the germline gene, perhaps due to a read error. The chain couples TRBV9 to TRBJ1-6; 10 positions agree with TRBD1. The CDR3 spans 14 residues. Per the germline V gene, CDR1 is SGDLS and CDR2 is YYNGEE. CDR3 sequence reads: CASTGQGENSPLHF. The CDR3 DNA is TGTGCCAGCACCGGACAGGGGGAGAATTCTCCCCTCCACTTT. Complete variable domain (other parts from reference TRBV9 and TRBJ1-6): DSGVTQTPKHLITATGQRVTLRCSPRSGDLSVYWYQQSLDQGLQFLIQYYNGEERAKGNILERFSAQQFPDLHSELNLSSLELGDSALYFCASTGQGENSPLHFGNGTRLTVT.

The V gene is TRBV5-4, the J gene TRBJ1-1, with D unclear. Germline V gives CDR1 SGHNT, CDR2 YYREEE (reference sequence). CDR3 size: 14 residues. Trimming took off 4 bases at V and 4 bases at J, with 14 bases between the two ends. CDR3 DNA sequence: TGTGCCAGCAGCCCGTTCAATGTAGTCACTGAAGCTTTCTTT. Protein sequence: CASSPFNVVTEAFF.

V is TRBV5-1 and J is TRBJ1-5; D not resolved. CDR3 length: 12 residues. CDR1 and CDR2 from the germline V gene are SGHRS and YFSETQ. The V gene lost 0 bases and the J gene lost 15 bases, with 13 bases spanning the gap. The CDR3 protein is CASSLEPAVRHF. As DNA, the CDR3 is TGCGCCAGCAGCTTGGAGCCGGCAGTGAGGCATTTT.

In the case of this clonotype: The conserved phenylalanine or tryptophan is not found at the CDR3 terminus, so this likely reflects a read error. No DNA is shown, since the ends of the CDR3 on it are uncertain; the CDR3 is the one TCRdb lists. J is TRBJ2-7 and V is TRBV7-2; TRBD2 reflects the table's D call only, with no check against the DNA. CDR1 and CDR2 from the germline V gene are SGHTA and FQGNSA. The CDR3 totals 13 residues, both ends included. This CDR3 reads CASSTTGLLGQCY.

The CDR3 protein is CSVGPGRETQYF. The CDR3 DNA sequence: TGCAGCGTGGGGCCGGGGCGAGAGACCCAGTACTTC. The genes are TRBV29-1 and TRBJ2-5, with D perhaps matching TRBD1 or TRBD2 (5 bases each). Trimming cost V 6 bases and J 4 bases, with 12 bases left between them. Germline-derived CDR1 and CDR2 are SQVTM and ANQGSEA. This CDR3 contains 12 residues.

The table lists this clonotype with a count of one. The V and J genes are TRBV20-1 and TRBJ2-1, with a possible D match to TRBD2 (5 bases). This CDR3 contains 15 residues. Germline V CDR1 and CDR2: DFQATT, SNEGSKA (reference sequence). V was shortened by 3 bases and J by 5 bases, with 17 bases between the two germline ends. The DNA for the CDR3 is TGCAGTGCTAGCCCAACGGGGAGAATAGACAATGAGCAGTTCTTC. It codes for CSASPTGRIDNEQFF.

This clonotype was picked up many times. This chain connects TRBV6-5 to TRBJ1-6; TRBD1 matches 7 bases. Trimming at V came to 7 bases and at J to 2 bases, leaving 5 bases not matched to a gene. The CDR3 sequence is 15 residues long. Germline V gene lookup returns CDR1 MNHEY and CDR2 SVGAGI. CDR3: CASNRQGAYNSPLHF. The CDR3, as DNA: TGTGCCAGCAACCGACAGGGTGCCTATAATTCACCCCTCCACTTT.

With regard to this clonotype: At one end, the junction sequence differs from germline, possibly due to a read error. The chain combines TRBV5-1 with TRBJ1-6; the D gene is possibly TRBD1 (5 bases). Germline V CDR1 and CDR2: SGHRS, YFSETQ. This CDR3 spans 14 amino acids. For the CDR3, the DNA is TGTGCCAGCACCGAAGACGGGGGAGGGTCACCCCTCCACTTT. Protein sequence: CASTEDGGGSPLHF. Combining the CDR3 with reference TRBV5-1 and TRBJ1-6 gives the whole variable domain KAGVTQTPRYLIKTRGQQVTLSCSPISGHRSVSWYQQTPGQGLQFLFEYFSETQRNKGNFPGRFSGRQFSNSRSEMNVSTLELGDSALYLCASTEDGGGSPLHFGNGTRLTVT.

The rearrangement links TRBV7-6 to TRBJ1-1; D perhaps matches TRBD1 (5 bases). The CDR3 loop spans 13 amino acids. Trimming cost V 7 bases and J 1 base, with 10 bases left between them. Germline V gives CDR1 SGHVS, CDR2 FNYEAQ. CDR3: CASTLGENTEAFF. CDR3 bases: TGTGCCAGCACCCTAGGGGAGAACACTGAAGCTTTCTTT.

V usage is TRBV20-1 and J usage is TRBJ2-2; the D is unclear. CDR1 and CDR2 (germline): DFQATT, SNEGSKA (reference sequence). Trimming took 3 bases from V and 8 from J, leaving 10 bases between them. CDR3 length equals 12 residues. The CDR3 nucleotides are TGCAGTGCTAGGGTCGGAACAGGGGAGCTGTTTTTT. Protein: CSARVGTGELFF.

The CDR3 DNA follows: TGTGCCAGCAGCTCAAACAGGAAAGGCTACACCTTC. Translated: CASSSNRKGYTF. The rearrangement links TRBV7-2 to TRBJ1-2; the D gene is possibly TRBD1 (5 bases). Deletions cut 4 bases from V and 8 bases from J, with 11 bases between. The CDR3 runs 12 residues. Germline-derived CDR1 and CDR2 are SGHTA and FQGNSA.

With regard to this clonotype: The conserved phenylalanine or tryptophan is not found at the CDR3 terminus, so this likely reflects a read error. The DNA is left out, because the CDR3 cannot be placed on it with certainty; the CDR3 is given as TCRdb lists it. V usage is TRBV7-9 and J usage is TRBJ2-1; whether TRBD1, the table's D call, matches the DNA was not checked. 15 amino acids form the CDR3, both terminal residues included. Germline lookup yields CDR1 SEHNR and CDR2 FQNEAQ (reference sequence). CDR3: CASSLLRGEHYTLGS.

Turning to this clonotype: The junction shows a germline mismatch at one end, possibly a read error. Written as DNA, the CDR3 is TGTGCCATCAGTCAGCCCGACAGCTACTATGGGTACACCTTC. It is translated as CAISQPDSYYGYTF. This chain connects TRBV10-3 to TRBJ1-2; possible D gene TRBD1, 5 bases. Germline lookup yields CDR1 ENHRY and CDR2 SYGVKD. There are 14 residues in the CDR3.

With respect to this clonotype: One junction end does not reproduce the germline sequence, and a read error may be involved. The CDR3 DNA is TGTGCCACCAGCAGACAAGCTAGTAATCAGCCACAGCATTTT. Translating it yields CATSRQASNQPQHF. This chain joins TRBV9 and TRBJ1-5; D unclear. Germline lookup yields CDR1 SGDLS and CDR2 YYNGEE. The CDR3 is made up of 14 amino acids.